This passage covers 18 T cell receptor beta chains from one sample sequenced in a study of Ad26.COV2.S vaccination and SARS-CoV-2 variants. Treatment reported: approximately 18 received Ad26.COV2.S at low or high dose, single or two shots; about 5 received placebo; per-sample allocation not given. On day 63 after the first injection, vaccine and placebo recipients gave samples. The protocol was immunoSEQ multiplex PCR, while the TCRdb copy is restricted to in-frame clones and leaves out a portion. Here the sample spans some 460,000 clones, about 89% being singletons. The sequenced sample was peripheral blood, obtained in a trial of Ad26.COV2.S vaccine versus placebo. The receptors derive from a person aged 18-60 years who received the Ad26.COV2.S COVID-19 vaccine or a placebo.

This clone was seen just once. CDR3 in DNA: TGTGCCAGCAGTGAACGGGGTGGCAGTCTCAATTCACCCCTCCACTTT. Protein: CASSERGGSLNSPLHF. The chain links TRBV6-1 to TRBJ1-6; no clear D. Trimming shortened V by 2 bases and J by 7 bases, and 15 bases separated the two germline ends. The V gene's germline CDR1 is MNHNS and CDR2 SASEGT. This CDR3 has 16 residues.

The chain combines TRBV6-2 or TRBV6-3 with TRBJ2-2; unclear D gene. Trimming left V 2 bases short and J 2 bases short, with 9 bases between. This CDR3 spans 15 amino acids. The germline gives CDR1 MNHEY, CDR2 SVGEGT. The CDR3 protein is CASSYGSVNTGELFF. The CDR3, as DNA: TGTGCCAGCAGTTACGGGTCAGTAAACACCGGGGAGCTGTTTTTT.

This sequence joins TRBV7-2 and TRBJ1-2; no reliable D call. Between the trimmed V and J ends, which lost 6 bases and 0 bases, there was a span of 8 bases. Germline V gene data show CDR1 as SGHTA and CDR2 as FQGNSA. The CDR3 runs 13 residues. DNA for the CDR3: TGTGCCAGCAGTTTCGACGCTAACTATGGCTACACCTTC. It yields the protein CASSFDANYGYTF. Full variable domain (rest looked up from reference TRBV7-2 and TRBJ1-2): GAGVSQSPSNKVTEKGKDVELRCDPISGHTALYWYRQSLGQGLEFLIYFQGNSAPDKSGLPSDRFSAERTGGSVSTLTIQRTQQEDSAVYLCASSFDANYGYTFGSGTRLTVV.

The rearrangement links TRBV24-1 to TRBJ2-7, with D possibly matching TRBD1 (6 bases). Germline CDR1 is KGHDR and CDR2 is SFDVKD. The CDR3 length is 11 residues. V gave up 9 bases and J gave up 3 bases, with 8 bases separating them. This chain's CDR3 is CATSTGYEQYF. DNA of the CDR3: TGTGCCACCTCGACAGGCTACGAGCAGTACTTC.

V gene TRBV18 combines with J gene TRBJ2-3; 11 bases map to TRBD2. Germline CDR1 and CDR2: KGHSH and LQKENI. The CDR3 is 15 amino acids. V gave up 2 bases and J gave up 6 bases; unmatched junction bases: 4. The CDR3 loop is CASSPATSGADTQYF. CDR3 in DNA: TGTGCCAGCTCACCAGCGACTAGCGGGGCCGATACGCAGTATTTT.

This chain joins TRBV28 and TRBJ2-3; TRBD2 agrees at 13 bases. The ends lost 7 bases at V and 2 bases at J; junction bases unmatched: 15. The CDR3 is made up of 19 amino acids. Germline lookup yields CDR1 MDHEN and CDR2 SYDVKM. This CDR3 reads CASTENGLAGVSTTDTQYF. The CDR3 region has the DNA TGTGCCAGCACCGAAAACGGACTAGCGGGAGTTTCTACCACAGATACGCAGTATTTT.

The chain uses TRBV5-1 and TRBJ2-5; D is tentatively TRBD1 or TRBD2 (5 bases each). In germline, CDR1 is SGHRS, CDR2 YFSETQ. Trimming took off 2 bases at V and 4 bases at J, with 9 bases between the two ends. This CDR3 has 13 amino acids. CDR3: CASSFGTLETQYF. In nucleotides, the CDR3 is TGCGCCAGCAGCTTCGGGACCCTAGAGACCCAGTACTTC.

A remark on this clone: Mismatch with germline at one junction end may stem from a read error. This chain uses TRBV7-7 with TRBJ2-2; D gene ambiguous. The CDR3 consists of 18 residues. The germline V gene encodes CDR1 SSHAT and CDR2 FNYEAQ (reference sequence). The CDR3 sequence is CASSMDPTTIGNTGELFF. CDR3 sequence (DNA): TGTGCTAGCAGCATGGACCCAACTACGATAGGGAACACCGGGGAGCTGTTTTTT.

J is TRBJ2-3 and V is TRBV2; TRBD2 aligns across 9 bases. With 4 bases clipped from V and 7 bases from J, the junction kept 12 bases outside the gene matches. Germline V lookup: CDR1 SNHLY, CDR2 FYNNEI. This CDR3 region has 16 residues. CDR3 sequence (DNA): TGTGCCAGCAGTGGCTCCACTGGCGGGGGGGGGAATACGCAGTATTTT. The encoded protein is CASSGSTGGGGNTQYF.

On this clone itself: The sample holds other DNA sequences that translate to the same CDR3. The V call is TRBV30, the J call TRBJ1-6; the D gene is possibly TRBD1 (6 bases). V lost 3 bases, J lost 5 bases, and 8 bases lay in between. This CDR3 is built from 13 residues. Per the germline V gene, CDR1 is GTSNPN and CDR2 is SVGIG (reference sequence). The chain's CDR3 is CAWSGQNNSPLHF. DNA for the CDR3: TGTGCCTGGAGCGGACAGAATAATTCACCCCTCCACTTT.

The rearrangement links TRBV14 to TRBJ1-4, with 9 positions matching TRBD1. The trim removed 2 bases at V and 4 bases at J, leaving 2 bases unmatched. CDR3 length: 15 amino acids. Germline CDR1 SGHDN, CDR2 FVKESK. Here the CDR3 DNA reads TGTGCCAGCAGCCAATGGGACAGGGATAATGAAAAACTGTTTTTT. Translation gives CASSQWDRDNEKLFF.

V usage is TRBV4-3 and J usage is TRBJ1-2, with 7 positions matching TRBD1. CDR3 length equals 13 residues. Trimming took 6 bases from V and 3 from J; bases not matched to a gene: 4. CDR1 and CDR2 (germline): LGHNA, YSLEER. The CDR3 DNA sequence: TGCGCCAGCAGTTCACAGGGGCACTATGGCTACACCTTC. It codes for CASSSQGHYGYTF.

The gene calls are TRBV15 and TRBJ1-1; TRBD1 is a possible D gene (5 bases). The CDR3 spans 15 residues. Trimming removed 0 bases from V and 3 bases from J, with 11 bases in between. CDR1 is LNHNV and CDR2 is YYDKDF in the germline V gene (reference sequence). CDR3 region: CATSRDRGAYTEAFF. In nucleotides, the CDR3 is TGTGCCACCAGCAGAGATCGAGGGGCTTACACTGAAGCTTTCTTT.

The chain joins TRBV27 to TRBJ2-1; TRBD1 agrees at 9 bases. The length of the CDR3 is 15 residues. The V segment lost 5 bases and the J segment 5 bases; nucleotides outside the gene matches: 7. CDR1 is MNHEY, CDR2 SMNVEV, per germline (reference sequence). This chain's CDR3 is CASSTRQGGNNEQFF. CDR3 DNA: TGTGCCAGCAGTACTCGACAGGGGGGAAACAATGAGCAGTTCTTC.

This rearrangement joins TRBV28 to TRBJ2-7; D not resolved. This CDR3 has 11 amino acids. The V and J ends lost 5 bases and 6 bases respectively, with 8 bases between them. CDR1 is MDHEN, CDR2 SYDVKM, per germline. The CDR3 loop is CASSPRVEQYF. Written as DNA, the CDR3 is TGTGCCAGCAGTCCTCGGGTCGAGCAGTACTTC.

The chain joins TRBV28 to TRBJ1-5; possibly TRBD1 for D (5 bases). The germline V and J ends were trimmed by 2 bases and 6 bases, with 14 bases remaining between them. Germline V gene lookup returns CDR1 MDHEN and CDR2 SYDVKM. The CDR3 consists of 15 residues. The CDR3 loop is CASSLGGPGVQPQHF. The DNA for the CDR3 is TGTGCCAGCAGTTTAGGGGGACCCGGGGTTCAGCCCCAGCATTTT.

This chain uses TRBV24-1 with TRBJ1-2, with D unclear. With 4 bases removed from V and 2 bases from J, the gap between germline ends came to 10 bases. CDR3 size: 14 residues. The V gene's germline CDR1 is KGHDR and CDR2 SFDVKD. The CDR3 spells CATSERAVNYGYTF. DNA of the CDR3: TGTGCCACCAGTGAAAGGGCAGTGAACTATGGCTACACCTTC.

This clone was picked up one time. The genes are TRBV3-1 (or the pseudogene TRBV3-2) and TRBJ2-1, with TRBD1 as a possible D gene (5 bases). The V and J ends lost 0 bases and 5 bases respectively, with 14 bases between them. The CDR3 covers 16 residues. Germline V gives CDR1 LGHDT, CDR2 YNNKEL (reference sequence). The CDR3 DNA sequence: TGTGCCAGCAGCCAAGATTGGGCAGGGTCCCACAATGAGCAGTTCTTC. Translation: CASSQDWAGSHNEQFF.